A selection of T cell receptor beta chains follows, all from one sample in a study of T cells after yellow fever vaccination. TCRdb processed the 5' RACE reads anew with MiXCR; each CDR3 protein has one entry. Here the sample spans 95,000 to 150,000 distinct CDR3 sequences, about 8.8% being singletons. The sample was CD8+ T cells sorted from PBMCs, taken on the day of the yellow fever booster vaccination. The receptors here all came from a man in his late teens or twenties who received the YFV17D yellow fever vaccine. Both conserved end residues are part of each CDR3. A D gene is named only where the DNA matches it firmly. Clone size is not always given. Where it is, it says once, few, many or a class for expanded clones.

J gene: TRBJ2-2
D gene: -
V gene: TRBV30
clone size: -
CDR3 protein: CAWSVLLRTGELFF
CDR3 DNA: TGTGCCTGGAGTGTGTTATTGCGCACCGGGGAGCTGTTTTTT

J gene: TRBJ2-1
D gene: TRBD1
V gene: TRBV7-9
clone size: few
CDR3 protein: CASGTGTGALFVSDEQFF
CDR3 DNA: TGTGCCAGCGGAACCGGGACAGGGGCCCTATTTGTTTCGGATGAGCAGTTCTTC

J gene: TRBJ2-1
D gene: TRBD2
V gene: TRBV6-2/TRBV6-3
clone size: few
CDR3 protein: CASTGGGDNEQFF
CDR3 DNA: TGTGCCAGCACGGGCGGGGGGGACAATGAGCAGTTCTTC

J gene: TRBJ2-7
D gene: TRBD1
V gene: TRBV7-9
clone size: -
CDR3 protein: CAAGQGAYEQYF
CDR3 DNA: TGTGCCGCGGGACAGGGGGCCTACGAGCAGTACTTC

J gene: TRBJ2-3
D gene: TRBD2
V gene: TRBV6-4
clone size: few
CDR3 protein: CASRQRGGKDTQYF
CDR3 DNA: TGTGCCAGCAGACAGCGGGGGGGAAAAGATACGCAGTATTTT

J gene: TRBJ2-1
D gene: TRBD2
V gene: TRBV7-9
clone size: once
CDR3 protein: CASSAFREDSYNEQFF
CDR3 DNA: TGTGCCAGCAGCGCCTTTCGGGAGGATTCCTACAATGAGCAGTTCTTC

J gene: TRBJ2-7
D gene: TRBD1
V gene: TRBV5-4
clone size: -
CDR3 protein: CASSVTGGPDEQYF
CDR3 DNA: TGTGCCAGCAGCGTTACAGGGGGGCCTGACGAGCAGTACTTC

J gene: TRBJ2-7
D gene: TRBD1
V gene: TRBV5-4
clone size: -
CDR3 protein: CASSLTGGGPYEQYF
CDR3 DNA: TGTGCCAGCAGCCTGACAGGGGGCGGCCCCTACGAGCAGTACTTC

J gene: TRBJ2-1
D gene: -
V gene: TRBV5-1
clone size: -
CDR3 protein: CASSLRGPSSYNEQFF
CDR3 DNA: TGCGCCAGCAGCCTTCGGGGTCCAAGCTCCTACAATGAGCAGTTCTTC

J gene: TRBJ1-1
D gene: -
V gene: TRBV6-2/TRBV6-3
clone size: many
CDR3 protein: CASSPGGAEAFF
CDR3 DNA: TGTGCCAGCAGTCCCGGGGGCGCTGAAGCTTTCTTT

J gene: TRBJ1-1
D gene: -
V gene: TRBV6-5
clone size: many
CDR3 protein: CASSASGGRSTEAFF
CDR3 DNA: TGTGCCAGCAGTGCCTCGGGGGGCCGAAGCACTGAAGCTTTCTTT

J gene: TRBJ2-5
D gene: TRBD1
V gene: TRBV29-1
clone size: -
CDR3 protein: CSVGRTGDETQYF
CDR3 DNA: TGCAGCGTTGGGCGGACAGGGGACGAGACCCAGTACTTC

J gene: TRBJ2-7
D gene: -
V gene: TRBV7-2
clone size: few
CDR3 protein: CASRVRGEQYF
CDR3 DNA: TGTGCCAGCCGCGTTCGGGGCGAGCAGTACTTC

J gene: TRBJ1-6
D gene: -
V gene: TRBV12-3/TRBV12-4
clone size: -
CDR3 protein: CASSQQISGYNSPLHF
CDR3 DNA: TGTGCCAGCAGTCAACAGATCAGCGGCTATAATTCACCCCTCCACTTT

J gene: TRBJ2-7
D gene: -
V gene: TRBV5-1
clone size: many
CDR3 protein: CASSLTSTYEQYF
CDR3 DNA: TGCGCCAGCAGCTTGACTAGTACCTACGAGCAGTACTTC

J gene: TRBJ1-3
D gene: -
V gene: TRBV5-1
clone size: -
CDR3 protein: CASSWGKQGGSGNTIYF
CDR3 DNA: TGCGCCAGCAGCTGGGGGAAACAGGGCGGCTCTGGAAACACCATATATTTT

J gene: TRBJ2-3
D gene: TRBD1
V gene: TRBV4-1
clone size: few
CDR3 protein: CASSPDRGRYTQYF
CDR3 DNA: TGCGCCAGCAGCCCGGACAGGGGAAGGTATACGCAGTATTTT

J gene: TRBJ2-3
D gene: -
V gene: TRBV20-1
clone size: few
CDR3 protein: CSARDLDGWGPDTQYF
CDR3 DNA: TGCAGTGCTAGAGATCTTGACGGTTGGGGTCCAGATACGCAGTATTTT

J gene: TRBJ2-5
D gene: TRBD2
V gene: TRBV7-8
clone size: -
CDR3 protein: CASSLRTSSETQYF
CDR3 DNA: TGTGCCAGCAGCCTCCGGACTAGTAGTGAGACCCAGTACTTC

J gene: TRBJ2-3
D gene: -
V gene: TRBV4-1
clone size: few
CDR3 protein: CASSHSEGERVADTQYF
CDR3 DNA: TGCGCCAGCAGCCATAGTGAGGGAGAGAGAGTGGCAGATACGCAGTATTTT

J gene: TRBJ2-5
D gene: TRBD2
V gene: TRBV7-2
clone size: few
CDR3 protein: CASSLWDLEGGGETQYF
CDR3 DNA: TGTGCCAGCAGCCTATGGGACCTTGAGGGCGGGGGAGAGACCCAGTACTTC

J gene: TRBJ1-3
D gene: -
V gene: TRBV20-1
clone size: few
CDR3 protein: CSARDWGLLDTIYF
CDR3 DNA: TGCAGTGCTAGAGATTGGGGGTTGTTGGACACCATATATTTT

J gene: TRBJ2-1
D gene: -
V gene: TRBV5-1
clone size: -
CDR3 protein: CASSLAGQISYNEQFF
CDR3 DNA: TGCGCCAGCAGCTTGGCCGGACAGATCTCCTACAATGAGCAGTTCTTC

J gene: TRBJ2-5
D gene: TRBD1
V gene: TRBV9
clone size: many
CDR3 protein: CASSAGTGGNWETQYF
CDR3 DNA: TGTGCCAGCAGTGCCGGGACAGGGGGAAATTGGGAGACCCAGTACTTC

J gene: TRBJ1-6
D gene: -
V gene: TRBV12-3/TRBV12-4
clone size: many
CDR3 protein: CASSLRGNSPLHF
CDR3 DNA: TGTGCCAGCAGTTTGAGGGGAAATTCACCCCTCCACTTT

J gene: TRBJ2-5
D gene: -
V gene: TRBV7-6
clone size: -
CDR3 protein: CASSRAGSKETQYF
CDR3 DNA: TGTGCCAGCAGCCGAGCCGGATCGAAAGAGACCCAGTACTTC

J gene: TRBJ1-2
D gene: -
V gene: TRBV12-3/TRBV12-4
clone size: -
CDR3 protein: CASSLDGRGYTF
CDR3 DNA: TGTGCCAGCAGTTTAGATGGGAGGGGCTACACCTTC

J gene: TRBJ1-5
D gene: TRBD1
V gene: TRBV12-3/TRBV12-4
clone size: -
CDR3 protein: CASSLTGYGNQPQHF
CDR3 DNA: TGTGCCAGCAGTTTGACAGGGTACGGGAATCAGCCCCAGCATTTT

J gene: TRBJ1-1
D gene: -
V gene: TRBV19
clone size: -
CDR3 protein: CATRHLENTEAFF
CDR3 DNA: TGTGCCACAAGACACCTAGAGAACACTGAAGCTTTCTTT

J gene: TRBJ1-1
D gene: -
V gene: TRBV28
clone size: few
CDR3 protein: CATELFGNTEAFF
CDR3 DNA: TGTGCCACCGAGCTTTTCGGGAACACTGAAGCTTTCTTT

J gene: TRBJ2-7
D gene: -
V gene: TRBV27
clone size: few
CDR3 protein: CASSSGSRYEQYF
CDR3 DNA: TGTGCCAGCAGTTCCGGAAGCAGATACGAGCAGTACTTC

J gene: TRBJ2-1
D gene: TRBD2
V gene: TRBV12-3/TRBV12-4
clone size: few
CDR3 protein: CASRGGTSLSYNEQFF
CDR3 DNA: TGTGCCAGCAGGGGTGGGACTAGCCTATCCTACAATGAGCAGTTCTTC

J gene: TRBJ2-1
D gene: TRBD1
V gene: TRBV6-1
clone size: -
CDR3 protein: CASSDPPGGTGGNEQFF
CDR3 DNA: TGTGCCAGCAGTGACCCGCCGGGGGGGACAGGGGGGAATGAGCAGTTCTTC

J gene: TRBJ2-5
D gene: -
V gene: TRBV6-2/TRBV6-3
clone size: -
CDR3 protein: CASSYEGWEETQYF
CDR3 DNA: TGTGCCAGCAGTTACGAGGGTTGGGAAGAGACCCAGTACTTC

J gene: TRBJ2-3
D gene: -
V gene: TRBV11-3
clone size: few
CDR3 protein: CASSPGGRADTQYF
CDR3 DNA: TGTGCCAGCAGCCCTGGGGGGCGGGCAGATACGCAGTATTTT

J gene: TRBJ1-1
D gene: -
V gene: TRBV7-6
clone size: few
CDR3 protein: CASSFSATNTEAFF
CDR3 DNA: TGTGCCAGCAGCTTCTCGGCTACGAACACTGAAGCTTTCTTT

J gene: TRBJ2-1
D gene: -
V gene: TRBV20-1
clone size: many
CDR3 protein: CSARDRQRAYNEQFF
CDR3 DNA: TGCAGTGCTAGAGATAGGCAGCGGGCCTACAATGAGCAGTTCTTC

J gene: TRBJ1-2
D gene: -
V gene: TRBV7-6
clone size: few
CDR3 protein: CASSRIGGLDYGYTF
CDR3 DNA: TGTGCCAGCAGTCGGATCGGGGGTTTGGACTATGGCTACACCTTC

J gene: TRBJ2-1
D gene: TRBD2
V gene: TRBV9
clone size: -
CDR3 protein: CASSVVGETSGDKYNEQFF
CDR3 DNA: TGTGCCAGCAGCGTAGTAGGGGAAACTAGCGGAGACAAGTACAATGAGCAGTTCTTC

J gene: TRBJ1-5
D gene: -
V gene: TRBV5-5
clone size: -
CDR3 protein: CASSLEGFSNQPQHF
CDR3 DNA: TGTGCCAGCAGCTTGGAGGGATTTAGCAATCAGCCCCAGCATTTT

J gene: TRBJ2-5
D gene: -
V gene: TRBV6-1
clone size: few
CDR3 protein: CASSESGGWETQYF
CDR3 DNA: TGTGCCAGCAGTGAATCGGGCGGGTGGGAGACCCAGTACTTC

J gene: TRBJ1-1
D gene: TRBD1
V gene: TRBV7-3
clone size: -
CDR3 protein: CASSYATGVNTEAFF
CDR3 DNA: TGTGCCAGCAGCTATGCGACAGGGGTGAACACTGAAGCTTTCTTT

J gene: TRBJ2-7
D gene: -
V gene: TRBV14
clone size: few
CDR3 protein: CASSQDLRRIYEQYF
CDR3 DNA: TGTGCCAGCAGCCAAGATCTTCGCAGAATCTACGAGCAGTACTTC

J gene: TRBJ2-5
D gene: -
V gene: TRBV11-2
clone size: few
CDR3 protein: CASSLDYDFQETQYF
CDR3 DNA: TGTGCCAGCAGCTTAGATTACGACTTCCAAGAGACCCAGTACTTC

J gene: TRBJ1-1
D gene: -
V gene: TRBV5-4
clone size: few
CDR3 protein: CASSPGSEGEAFF
CDR3 DNA: TGTGCCAGCAGCCCCGGGTCCGAGGGTGAAGCTTTCTTT

J gene: TRBJ1-1
D gene: -
V gene: TRBV11-2
clone size: -
CDR3 protein: CASSFLRVNTEAFF
CDR3 DNA: TGTGCCAGCAGCTTTCTTCGGGTGAACACTGAAGCTTTCTTT

J gene: TRBJ1-2
D gene: TRBD1
V gene: TRBV7-2
clone size: few
CDR3 protein: CASSPVDRGYGYTF
CDR3 DNA: TGTGCCAGCAGCCCCGTCGACAGGGGGTATGGCTACACCTTC

J gene: TRBJ2-3
D gene: TRBD2
V gene: TRBV9
clone size: many
CDR3 protein: CASSAGLAGERSADTQYF
CDR3 DNA: TGTGCCAGCAGCGCCGGACTAGCGGGGGAGAGATCGGCAGATACGCAGTATTTT

J gene: TRBJ2-3
D gene: TRBD2
V gene: TRBV4-3
clone size: -
CDR3 protein: CASSQSGGETDTQYF
CDR3 DNA: TGCGCCAGCAGCCAGAGCGGGGGGGAGACAGATACGCAGTATTTT

J gene: TRBJ1-1
D gene: TRBD1
V gene: TRBV5-1
clone size: -
CDR3 protein: CASSNGQGTEAFF
CDR3 DNA: TGCGCCAGCAGTAACGGACAGGGCACTGAAGCTTTCTTT

J gene: TRBJ1-2
D gene: -
V gene: TRBV12-3/TRBV12-4
clone size: few
CDR3 protein: CASSLYGGGLYGYTF
CDR3 DNA: TGTGCCAGCAGTTTATACGGGGGGGGGCTCTATGGCTACACCTTC

J gene: TRBJ1-1
D gene: -
V gene: TRBV6-5
clone size: -
CDR3 protein: CASSPAANTEAFF
CDR3 DNA: TGTGCCAGCAGCCCGGCAGCGAACACTGAAGCTTTCTTT

J gene: TRBJ1-2
D gene: -
V gene: TRBV6-5
clone size: -
CDR3 protein: CASSRPPDSQQVYGYTF
CDR3 DNA: TGTGCCAGCAGCCGACCCCCGGACAGCCAGCAGGTCTATGGCTACACCTTC

J gene: TRBJ1-2
D gene: -
V gene: TRBV4-1
clone size: few
CDR3 protein: CASSQGGTDENYGYTF
CDR3 DNA: TGCGCCAGCAGCCAAGGGGGGACCGATGAGAACTATGGCTACACCTTC

J gene: TRBJ1-1
D gene: -
V gene: TRBV7-9
clone size: -
CDR3 protein: CASSDTEYTEAFF
CDR3 DNA: TGTGCCAGCAGTGATACAGAATACACTGAAGCTTTCTTT

J gene: TRBJ2-3
D gene: -
V gene: TRBV5-1
clone size: -
CDR3 protein: CASSRLRKITDTQYF
CDR3 DNA: TGCGCCAGCAGCCGACTCCGAAAAATAACAGATACGCAGTATTTT

J gene: TRBJ1-6
D gene: TRBD1
V gene: TRBV7-3
clone size: -
CDR3 protein: CASSLLRGPESPLHF
CDR3 DNA: TGTGCCAGCAGCTTACTGAGGGGGCCGGAATCACCCCTCCACTTT

J gene: TRBJ2-5
D gene: -
V gene: TRBV7-9
clone size: -
CDR3 protein: CASTRESTRWETQYF
CDR3 DNA: TGTGCCAGCACCCGAGAAAGCACTAGGTGGGAGACCCAGTACTTC

J gene: TRBJ2-5
D gene: -
V gene: TRBV3-1
clone size: -
CDR3 protein: CASSPGLWETQYF
CDR3 DNA: TGTGCCAGCAGCCCGGGACTTTGGGAGACCCAGTACTTC

J gene: TRBJ1-1
D gene: -
V gene: TRBV12-3/TRBV12-4
clone size: few
CDR3 protein: CASSFSAEAFF
CDR3 DNA: TGTGCCAGCAGTTTCAGCGCTGAAGCTTTCTTT